The T cell receptor beta chain described here comes from a study of response to subunit inactivated influenza vaccine. With regard to this clonotype: The antigen is undetermined.

TCRdb reanalysed the RT-PCR reads using MiXCR and keeps one entry per CDR3 protein. Counted here are approximately 500,000 distinct CDR3 sequences, under 30% occurring once; the ten biggest clones make up 2.8%. The CDR3 length is 13 residues. Per the germline V gene, CDR1 is SGHDT and CDR2 is YYEEEE. V lost 1 base, J lost 5 bases, and 10 bases lay in between. Whole-study results and caveats: It was the authors' suggestion that each seasonal influenza vaccination recruits few new T cells.

The data also belong to a second study, concerning T cells expressing NK-cell markers. That study adds: With UMIs, 5'RACE template switching was used to make TCR beta cDNA. Among eight sequenced donors, seven carried HCMV seropositivity while one was seronegative. T cells sorted in several experiments were restricted to alpha-beta TCR T cells by an anti-gamma-delta TCR antibody. These clonotypes also led the CD3+CD56-NKG2C+ fraction in a handful of donors.

Source: CD4+ T cells sorted from PBMCs, taken about 11 days after vaccination. The chain is built from TRBV5-6 and TRBJ2-7, with unresolved D. This receptor was taken from a man in his forties or fifties who received an inactivated influenza vaccine. This CDR3 reads CASSLWQTHEQYF. Written as DNA, the CDR3 is TGTGCCAGCAGCTTGTGGCAGACTCACGAGCAGTACTTC.